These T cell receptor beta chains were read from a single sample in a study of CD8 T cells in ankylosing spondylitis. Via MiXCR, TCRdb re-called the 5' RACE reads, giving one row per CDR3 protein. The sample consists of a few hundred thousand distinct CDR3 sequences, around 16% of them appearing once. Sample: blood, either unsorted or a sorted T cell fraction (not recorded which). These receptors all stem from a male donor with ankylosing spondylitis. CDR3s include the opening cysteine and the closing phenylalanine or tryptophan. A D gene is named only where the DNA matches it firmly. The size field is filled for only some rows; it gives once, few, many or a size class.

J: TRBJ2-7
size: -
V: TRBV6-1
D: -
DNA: TGTGCCAGCAGTGAATTGCGTTACGAGCAGTACTTC
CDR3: CASSELRYEQYF

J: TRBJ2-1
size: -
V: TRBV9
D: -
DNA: TGTGCCAGCAGCGCACACGATGAGCAGTTCTTC
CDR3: CASSAHDEQFF

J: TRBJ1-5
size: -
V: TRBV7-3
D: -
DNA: TGTGCCAGCAGGCGGGACGGTCTATATAGCAATCAGCCCCAGCATTTT
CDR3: CASRRDGLYSNQPQHF

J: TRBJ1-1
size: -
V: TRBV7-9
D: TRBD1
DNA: TGTGCCAGCAGCCTACCACAGGGGAGTGCCACTGAAGCTTTCTTT
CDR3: CASSLPQGSATEAFF

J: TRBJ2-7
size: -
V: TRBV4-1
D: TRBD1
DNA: TGCGCCAGCAGCCAGGCGGGACAGGGCAGCTCCTACGAGCAGTACTTC
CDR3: CASSQAGQGSSYEQYF

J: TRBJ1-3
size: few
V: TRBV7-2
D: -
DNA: TGTGCCAGCAGGTCTTCAGCCGGAAACACCATATATTTT
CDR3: CASRSSAGNTIYF

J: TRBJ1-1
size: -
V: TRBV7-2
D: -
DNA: TGTGCCAGCAGCTTTTGGGAGGGGTCGGACACTGAAGCTTTCTTT
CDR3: CASSFWEGSDTEAFF

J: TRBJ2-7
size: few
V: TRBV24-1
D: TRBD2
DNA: TGTGCCACCAGTGATTTGAGAGGACTAGCTGACTACGAGCAGTACTTC
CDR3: CATSDLRGLADYEQYF

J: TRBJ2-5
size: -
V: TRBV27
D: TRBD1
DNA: TGTGCCAGCAGTCTCTCCGGGACAGGGGTGGGGGAGACCCAGTACTTC
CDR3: CASSLSGTGVGETQYF

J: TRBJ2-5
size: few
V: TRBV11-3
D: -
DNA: TGTGCCAGCAGCTTAGAACCAGGGTCTGGAGAGACCCAGTACTTC
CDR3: CASSLEPGSGETQYF

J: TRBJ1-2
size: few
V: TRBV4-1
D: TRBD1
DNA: TGCGCCAGCAGCCAAGAGTTCCCCAGACAGGGTTACGGCTACACCTTC
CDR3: CASSQEFPRQGYGYTF

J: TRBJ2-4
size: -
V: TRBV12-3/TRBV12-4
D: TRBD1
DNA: TGTGCCAGCAGGACAGGGGGAATTCAGTACTTC
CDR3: CASRTGGIQYF

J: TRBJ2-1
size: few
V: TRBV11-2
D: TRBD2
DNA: TGTGCCAGCAGCTTAGGAACGGTAGCGGGATTGATCTACAATGAGCAGTTCTTC
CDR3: CASSLGTVAGLIYNEQFF

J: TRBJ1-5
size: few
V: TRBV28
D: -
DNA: TGTGCCAGCAGTTTTGAGGGGTTGGGCAATCAGCCCCAGCATTTT
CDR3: CASSFEGLGNQPQHF

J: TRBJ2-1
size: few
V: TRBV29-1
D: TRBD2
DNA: TGCAGCTACCAACTGGCGGGAGGGACTAATGATGGTGAGCAGTTCTTC
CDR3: CSYQLAGGTNDGEQFF

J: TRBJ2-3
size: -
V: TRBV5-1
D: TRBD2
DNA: TGCGCCAGCAGCTTGGGTGGACTAGCTTTAGATACGCAGTATTTT
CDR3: CASSLGGLALDTQYF

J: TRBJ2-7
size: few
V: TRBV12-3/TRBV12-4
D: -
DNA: TGTGCCAGCAGTCGGGACTTACCCTCCTACGAGCAGTACTTC
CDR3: CASSRDLPSYEQYF

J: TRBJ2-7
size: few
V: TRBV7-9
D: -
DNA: TGTGCCAGCAGCTTCCCCCGGGACGTACGCTCCTACGAGCAGTACTTC
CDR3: CASSFPRDVRSYEQYF

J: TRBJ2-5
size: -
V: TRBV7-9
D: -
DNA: TGTGCCAGCAGCCTCGCCCCAGCGGGCTATGAGGGTGAGACCCAGTACTTC
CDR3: CASSLAPAGYEGETQYF

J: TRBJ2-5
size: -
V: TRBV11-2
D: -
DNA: TGTGCCACCAGGGACACCAGACACCAAGAGACCCAGTACTTC
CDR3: CATRDTRHQETQYF